The T cell receptor (beta chain) under discussion was sequenced for a study of blood T cell repertoires in COVID-19. The CDR3 is 13 residues long. Trimming stripped 10 bases from V and 5 bases from J, with 15 bases between. Germline CDR1 MRHNA, CDR2 SNTAGT. Per the original methods: Reference gene primers were amplified, and this amplification served to estimate nucleated cell counts. Libraries were prepared by immunoSEQ multiplex PCR; TCRdb keeps only in-frame clonotypes and omits some of them. V and J calls plus clone size are reproduced from that table; the DNA served to infer D and trimming. The sample lists fewer than 50,000 clones, around 83% occurring once.

The receptor was derived from a human donor in a cohort sampled during active COVID-19. Source material: peripheral blood. The V call is TRBV6-4, the J call TRBJ2-1, with TRBD2 as a possible D gene (5 bases). The CDR3 region has the DNA TGTGCCACCGCCTCTTGGGAGAACAATGAGCAGTTCTTC. Translation: CATASWENNEQFF.